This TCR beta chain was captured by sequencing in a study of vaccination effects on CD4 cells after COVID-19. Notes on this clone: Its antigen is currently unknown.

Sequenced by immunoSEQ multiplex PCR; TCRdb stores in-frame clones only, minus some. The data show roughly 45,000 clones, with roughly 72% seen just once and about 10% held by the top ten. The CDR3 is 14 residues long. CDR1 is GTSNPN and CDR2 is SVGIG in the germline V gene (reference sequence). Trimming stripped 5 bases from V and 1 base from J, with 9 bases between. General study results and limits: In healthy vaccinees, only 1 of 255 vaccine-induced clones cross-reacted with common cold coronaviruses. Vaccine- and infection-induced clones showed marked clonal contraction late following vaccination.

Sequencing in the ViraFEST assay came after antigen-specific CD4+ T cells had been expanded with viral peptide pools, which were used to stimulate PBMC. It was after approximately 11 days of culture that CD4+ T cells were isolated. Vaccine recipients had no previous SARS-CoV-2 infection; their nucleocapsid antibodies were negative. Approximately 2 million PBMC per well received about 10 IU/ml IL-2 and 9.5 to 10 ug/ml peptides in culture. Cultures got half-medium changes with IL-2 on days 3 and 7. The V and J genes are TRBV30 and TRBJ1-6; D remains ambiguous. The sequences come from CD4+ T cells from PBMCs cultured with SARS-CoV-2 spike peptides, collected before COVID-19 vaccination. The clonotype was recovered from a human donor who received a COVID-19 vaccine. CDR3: CAWAGGSYNSPLHF. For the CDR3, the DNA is TGTGCCTGGGCAGGAGGTTCCTATAATTCACCCCTCCACTTT.